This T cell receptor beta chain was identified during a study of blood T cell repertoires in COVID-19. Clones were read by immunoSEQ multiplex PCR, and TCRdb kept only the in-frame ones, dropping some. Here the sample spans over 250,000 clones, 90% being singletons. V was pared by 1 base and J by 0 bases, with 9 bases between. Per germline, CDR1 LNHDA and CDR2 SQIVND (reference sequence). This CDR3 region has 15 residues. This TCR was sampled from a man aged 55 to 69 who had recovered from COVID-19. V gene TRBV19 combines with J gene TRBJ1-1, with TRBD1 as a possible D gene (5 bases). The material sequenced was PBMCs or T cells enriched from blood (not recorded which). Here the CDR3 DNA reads TGTGCCAGTAGTATAGTCGGGGGGGTGAACACTGAAGCTTTCTTT. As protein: CASSIVGGVNTEAFF. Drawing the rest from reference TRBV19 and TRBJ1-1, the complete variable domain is DGGITQSPKYLFRKEGQNVTLSCEQNLNHDAMYWYRQDPGQGLRLIYYSQIVNDFQKGDIAEGYSVSREKKESFPLTVTSAQKNPTAFYLCASSIVGGVNTEAFFGQGTRLTVV.